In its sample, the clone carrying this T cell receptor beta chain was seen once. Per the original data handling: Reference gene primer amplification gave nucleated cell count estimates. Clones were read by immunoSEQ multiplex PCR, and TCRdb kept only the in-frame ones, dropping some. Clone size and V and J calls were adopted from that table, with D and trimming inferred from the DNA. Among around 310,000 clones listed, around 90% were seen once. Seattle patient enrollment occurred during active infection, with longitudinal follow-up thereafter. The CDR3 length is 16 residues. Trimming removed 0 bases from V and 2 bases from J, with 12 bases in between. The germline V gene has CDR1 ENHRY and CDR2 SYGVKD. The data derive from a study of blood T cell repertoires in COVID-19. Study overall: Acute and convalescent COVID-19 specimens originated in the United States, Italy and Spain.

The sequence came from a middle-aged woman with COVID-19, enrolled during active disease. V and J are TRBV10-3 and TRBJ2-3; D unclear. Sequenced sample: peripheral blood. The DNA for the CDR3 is TGTGCCATCAGTGAGTCAGTACAGTATTTCACAGATACGCAGTATTTT. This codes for CAISESVQYFTDTQYF.